This T cell receptor (beta chain) was identified in a study of human T cells and chemical hapten exposure. This clonotype was recorded a few times. Sample time point: patch test 3, about 24 weeks after DPC sensitization. Treatment described: therapeutic diphenylcyclopropenone sensitization with weekly scalp DPC. TCRdb fed the RACE reads into MiXCR, producing one record per CDR3 protein. Altogether approximately 90,000 distinct CDR3 sequences are present, about 28% being singletons, with the ten largest covering 10%. This CDR3 comprises 11 residues. Germline values: CDR1 MDHEN, CDR2 SYDVKM. V shed 6 bases and J shed 8 bases, with 10 bases lying between them.

This clonotype originated in a man in his forties with alopecia areata. Some clones in this sample may be carry-over from other donors' samples. Specimen: whole blood, collected in connection with sensitization to the hapten diphenylcyclopropenone (DPC). The gene calls are TRBV28 and TRBJ1-1; D unresolved. In DNA, the CDR3 is TGTGCCAGCAGGTCCGGGCCCGAAGCTTTCTTT. Residues: CASRSGPEAFF.